These T cell receptor beta chains were read from a single sample in a study of T cells in narcolepsy. Generated by immunoSEQ multiplex PCR, the TCRdb table keeps only in-frame clones and is missing some. The sample lists about 30,000 clones, roughly 77% occurring once. Material: CD45RA- memory CD4+ T cells from PBMCs. All receptors derive from a human donor with narcolepsy. Both conserved end residues are part of each CDR3. Each record gives: clone size, V gene, CDR3 protein. Not every row has a clone size; where given, it reads once, few, many or a size class.

>NA|TRBV7-8
CASSPGQRNQPQHF
>NA|TRBV5-1
CASSWGQGNVNEQFF
>NA|TRBV12-5
CASGYTDTQYF
>NA|TRBV6-6
CASRLPGQRINYGYTF
>NA|TRBV27
CASTKTGVIYNEQFF
>NA|TRBV28
CASSEQGFNGANEKLFF
>NA|TRBV28
CASSQTSGWINEQFF
>NA|TRBV19
CASSIGGGQGSQPQHF
>NA|TRBV19
CASRGTGGEQYF
>NA|TRBV11-2
CASSLGPRSETQYF
>few|TRBV6-1
CASSPPHGRVNEQFF
>NA|TRBV19
CASRDIQNTGELFF